The 29 T cell receptor beta chains below were found in one sample sequenced in a study of CD8 T cells in ankylosing spondylitis. General study points: The study identified a TCR beta motif of about eight highly homologous variants that appeared characteristic of ankylosing spondylitis blood.

In TCRdb, the 5' RACE reads were re-called with MiXCR into one record per CDR3 protein. The sample consists of approximately 520,000 distinct CDR3 sequences, approximately 5% of them appearing once. Antigen specificity for these receptors is unknown. Sample: blood, either unsorted or a sorted T cell fraction (not recorded which). The receptors come from a male donor with ankylosing spondylitis.

This clonotype appeared many times. The chain combines TRBV4-2 with TRBJ1-5, with TRBD1 as a possible D gene (6 bases). Trimming removed 5 bases at V and 7 bases at J, with 18 bases between. The CDR3 sequence is 15 residues long. Germline V gene lookup returns CDR1 LGHNA and CDR2 YNFKEQ. DNA for the CDR3: TGTGCCAGCAGCTCTACGCAGGGGAGAGGACAGCCCCAGCATTTT. Its protein product is CASSSTQGRGQPQHF.

This clonotype was detected many times. The rearrangement uses TRBV6-2 or TRBV6-3 and TRBJ2-4; D unresolved. V gave up 7 bases and J gave up 1 base, with 14 bases separating them. The germline V gene has CDR1 MNHEY and CDR2 SVGEGT. This CDR3 is 15 amino acids long. The CDR3 spells CASKDRRDAKNIQYF. CDR3 coding DNA: TGTGCCAGCAAGGACCGGCGAGATGCCAAAAACATTCAGTACTTC.

This clonotype was counted ten times or more. The chain recombines TRBV7-9 with TRBJ1-5, with no clear D. The CDR3 runs to 13 residues. Trimming stripped 1 base from V and 12 bases from J, with 13 bases between. In germline, CDR1 is SEHNR, CDR2 FQNEAQ (reference sequence). CDR3 loop: CASSLEYGTSQHF. DNA for the CDR3: TGTGCCAGCAGCTTAGAATACGGCACGAGCCAGCATTTT.

This clonotype was observed a few times. This chain joins TRBV7-2 and TRBJ2-3, with D possibly TRBD1 on 6 matching bases. Germline V gene data show CDR1 as SGHTA and CDR2 as FQGNSA. The CDR3 length is 15 residues. V lost 5 bases and J lost 4, with 16 bases in between. CDR3 amino acids: CASSPRTSGADTQYF. Here the CDR3 DNA reads TGTGCCAGCAGCCCCCGGACGTCAGGGGCAGATACGCAGTATTTT. The complete variable domain, with remaining parts taken from reference TRBV7-2 and TRBJ2-3, reads GAGVSQSPSNKVTEKGKDVELRCDPISGHTALYWYRQSLGQGLEFLIYFQGNSAPDKSGLPSDRFSAERTGGSVSTLTIQRTQQEDSAVYLCASSPRTSGADTQYFGPGTRLTVL.

In its sample, this clonotype was seen many times. This chain joins TRBV6-1 and TRBJ1-2; possibly TRBD1 for D (5 bases). Germline V gene sequence: CDR1 MNHNS, CDR2 SASEGT. The CDR3 loop spans 14 amino acids. Trimming left V 8 bases short and J 4 bases short, with 17 bases between. CDR3 in DNA: TGTGCCAGCTTAGCCCTACAGGACTCCTATGGCTACACCTTC. It specifies CASLALQDSYGYTF.

This clonotype was detected many times. J is TRBJ2-2 and V is TRBV29-1; no firm D call. The CDR3 has 13 residues. The V gene lost 4 bases and the J gene lost 3 bases, with 9 bases spanning the gap. Per the germline V gene, CDR1 is SQVTM and CDR2 is ANQGSEA. The CDR3 is CSVGKHDTGELFF. The CDR3 coding sequence is TGCAGCGTTGGAAAACATGACACCGGGGAGCTGTTTTTT.

V usage is TRBV18 and J usage is TRBJ2-1, with unresolved D. Trimming took 2 bases from V and 3 from J, leaving 11 bases between them. The CDR3 spans 15 residues. Germline CDR1 KGHSH, CDR2 LQKENI. The CDR3 DNA sequence: TGTGCCAGCTCACCAGGGCCAACAAACTACAATGAGCAGTTCTTC. It yields the protein CASSPGPTNYNEQFF.

The J gene is TRBJ2-1, the V gene TRBV2; D is perhaps TRBD1 (6 bases). Per the germline V gene, CDR1 is SNHLY and CDR2 is FYNNEI. V was trimmed by 4 bases and J by 9 bases, leaving 13 bases between them. The CDR3 covers 13 residues. CDR3 amino acids: CASSADSLREQFF. The DNA for the CDR3 is TGTGCCAGCAGTGCGGACAGTCTCCGTGAGCAGTTCTTC.

This clonotype was found many times. CDR3 coding DNA: TGTGCCAGCAGTCAAGTGGGGCGGGCAGGGGGCGACCCTAGCAATCAGCCCCAGCATTTT. Amino acid sequence: CASSQVGRAGGDPSNQPQHF. This chain uses TRBV12-3 or TRBV12-4 with TRBJ1-5, with 8 bases matching TRBD1. This CDR3 is 20 amino acids long. The V and J ends lost 5 bases and 0 bases, in that order; junction bases with no gene match: 18.

This clonotype was observed at least ten times. The V gene is TRBV7-9, the J gene TRBJ2-2; perhaps TRBD1 as D (6 bases). Per the germline V gene, CDR1 is SEHNR and CDR2 is FQNEAQ (reference sequence). The CDR3 contains 16 residues. V was trimmed by 5 bases and J by 5 bases, leaving 18 bases between them. The CDR3: CASSPLLQGTTGELFF. The CDR3 bases are TGTGCCAGCAGCCCCTTACTACAGGGTACGACCGGGGAGCTGTTTTTT.

This clonotype showed up many times. This chain's CDR3 is CSATGVTNEKLFF. CDR3 DNA sequence: TGCAGTGCGACAGGGGTGACTAATGAAAAACTGTTTTTT. This sequence joins TRBV20-1 and TRBJ1-4; 8 nucleotides agree with TRBD1. Germline values: CDR1 DFQATT, CDR2 SNEGSKA (reference sequence). This CDR3 has 13 amino acids. The junction had 2 bases not matched to a gene; V was cut back by 6 bases and J by 2 bases.

There are many counts of this clonotype. The DNA for the CDR3 is TGCAGTGCTAGGTCGGGGAGGGGAGACCTTTTAGCCAAAAACATTCAGTACTTC. This translates into CSARSGRGDLLAKNIQYF. The gene calls are TRBV20-1 and TRBJ2-4; TRBD2 agrees at 7 bases. Germline-derived CDR1 and CDR2 are DFQATT and SNEGSKA (reference sequence). The length of the CDR3 is 18 residues. The V gene end was trimmed by 3 bases and the J gene end by 0 bases; junction bases not matched to a gene: 14.

This clonotype has just a few counts. J is TRBJ2-5 and V is TRBV28; D ambiguous. V lost 4 bases, J lost 2 bases, and 17 bases lay in between. The CDR3 length is 16 residues. Per the germline V gene, CDR1 is MDHEN and CDR2 is SYDVKM. The CDR3 sequence is CASSSSRPDAQETQYF. CDR3 in DNA: TGTGCCAGCAGTTCCTCGCGTCCGGACGCACAAGAGACCCAGTACTTC. Filled out from reference TRBV28 and TRBJ2-5, the complete variable domain reads DVKVTQSSRYLVKRTGEKVFLECVQDMDHENMFWYRQDPGLGLRLIYFSYDVKMKEKGDIPEGYSVSREKKERFSLILESASTNQTSMYLCASSSSRPDAQETQYFGPGTRLLVL.

This clonotype has at least ten counts. V usage is TRBV7-8 and J usage is TRBJ2-1, with D uncertain. Trimming shortened V by 2 bases and J by 1 base, and 15 bases separated the two germline ends. CDR1 and CDR2 (germline): SGHVS, FQNEAQ. The CDR3 runs to 17 residues. The CDR3 loop is CASSLTRAPRSYNEQFF. CDR3 bases: TGTGCCAGCAGCTTAACTCGGGCCCCTAGGTCCTACAATGAGCAGTTCTTC. Filled out from reference TRBV7-8 and TRBJ2-1, the complete variable domain reads GAGVSQSPRYKVAKRGQDVALRCDPISGHVSLFWYQQALGQGPEFLTYFQNEAQLDKSGLPSDRFFAERPEGSVSTLKIQRTQQEDSAVYLCASSLTRAPRSYNEQFFGPGTRLTVL.

About this clonotype itself: This may come from a read error, since a much larger clone is one base off. The J gene is TRBJ1-1, the V gene TRBV6-5; perhaps TRBD1 as D (5 bases). Per the germline V gene, CDR1 is MNHEY and CDR2 is SVGAGI. V was trimmed by 4 bases and J by 10 bases, leaving 22 bases between them. This CDR3 contains 15 residues. CDR3 loop: CASSSRGGMGGVAFF. CDR3 in DNA: TGTGCCAGCAGTTCCCGGGGAGGGATGGGGGGTGTAGCTTTCTTT.

The J gene is TRBJ2-1, the V gene TRBV5-6, with D tentatively TRBD2 (5 bases). The germline gives CDR1 SGHDT, CDR2 YYEEEE. V was shortened by 1 base and J by 9 bases, with 17 bases between the two germline ends. This CDR3 has 15 residues. DNA for the CDR3: TGTGCCAGCAGCTTGTGGTCGTATTCAGGAGGTGAGCAGTTCTTC. It is translated as CASSLWSYSGGEQFF.

The sample holds many counts of this clonotype. The chain combines TRBV24-1 with TRBJ2-3; TRBD1 agrees at 7 bases. The CDR3 covers 16 residues. The J segment lost 2 bases and the V segment lost 2 bases, leaving 6 bases of the junction unmatched. Germline CDR1 and CDR2: KGHDR and SFDVKD. CDR3 region: CATSDWGQKPTDTQYF. The CDR3 nucleotides read TGTGCCACCAGTGATTGGGGACAGAAACCCACAGATACGCAGTATTTT.

This clonotype was seen ten or more times. The chain carries TRBV7-2 and TRBJ2-5; no clear D. The CDR3 is 11 residues long. CDR1 is SGHTA and CDR2 is FQGNSA in the germline V gene. The germline V and J ends were trimmed by 4 bases and 8 bases, with 8 bases remaining between them. The chain's CDR3 is CASSSLTTQYF. For the CDR3, the DNA is TGTGCCAGCAGCTCCCTGACTACCCAGTACTTC.

This clonotype was found many times. CDR3 coding DNA: TGTGCCAGCAGCTTAACAGGGGGGGCTGAAGCTTTCTTT. It is translated as CASSLTGGAEAFF. The chain uses TRBV7-9 and TRBJ1-1, with 8 bases aligning to TRBD1. Germline V gene lookup returns CDR1 SEHNR and CDR2 FQNEAQ (reference sequence). V was pared by 2 bases and J by 6 bases, with 2 bases of the junction left unmatched. CDR3 length: 13 amino acids.

This clonotype was counted at least ten times. The genes are TRBV4-1 and TRBJ1-2; weak D call: TRBD1 (5 bases). Per germline, CDR1 MGHRA and CDR2 YSYEKL. Trimming pared 8 bases from V and 4 bases from J, leaving 23 bases between. The CDR3 sequence is 16 residues long. CDR3 in DNA: TGCGCCAGCGGAGCACGAATGGGGGGGTCGATCTATGGCTACACCTTC. As protein: CASGARMGGSIYGYTF.

This clonotype appeared many times. The chain couples TRBV9 to TRBJ2-1; 8 bases are a match to TRBD2. This CDR3 has 15 amino acids. Germline V gene data show CDR1 as SGDLS and CDR2 as YYNGEE. The ends lost 4 bases at V and 4 bases at J; junction bases unmatched: 7. In nucleotides, the CDR3 is TGTGCCAGCAGCTACATCGGGGGGGGTTACAATGAGCAGTTCTTC. Translation gives CASSYIGGGYNEQFF.

This clonotype has ten or more counts. The chain uses TRBV4-3 and TRBJ2-7; possible D gene TRBD2, 5 bases. In germline, CDR1 is LGHNA, CDR2 YSLEER. The CDR3 has 15 residues. V shed 5 bases and J shed 2 bases, with 16 bases lying between them. The CDR3 DNA sequence: TGCGCCAGCAGCTCGAGACGGGGAAGCGCCTACGAGCAGTACTTC. Encoded protein: CASSSRRGSAYEQYF.

This clonotype was seen a handful of times. The CDR3 coding sequence is TGTGCCAGCAGCCGCCTAGCGCCGGGCGAGCAGTTCTTC. Translated: CASSRLAPGEQFF. The chain combines TRBV7-8 with TRBJ2-1; maybe TRBD2 (6 bases). Trimming removed 5 bases at V and 10 bases at J, with 15 bases between. From germline, CDR1 is SGHVS and CDR2 FQNEAQ. The CDR3 extends over 13 amino acids.

The genes are TRBV20-1 and TRBJ2-1; the D gene is possibly TRBD2 (5 bases). V was cut by 0 bases and J by 0 bases, with 12 bases left in between. The CDR3 has 16 amino acids. Germline values: CDR1 DFQATT, CDR2 SNEGSKA (reference sequence). CDR3: CSAREPGRDSYNEQFF. Written as DNA, the CDR3 is TGCAGTGCTAGAGAACCCGGTCGGGACTCCTACAATGAGCAGTTCTTC.

This clonotype showed up many times. This chain uses TRBV6-1 with TRBJ1-1; 9 bases match TRBD1. Germline CDR1 and CDR2: MNHNS and SASEGT. The CDR3 is 16 residues long. With 6 bases clipped from V and 4 bases from J, the junction kept 12 bases outside the gene matches. The CDR3 reads CASSARDRDFRTEAFF. CDR3 DNA sequence: TGTGCCAGCAGCGCGCGGGACAGGGATTTTCGCACTGAAGCTTTCTTT.

This clonotype was seen repeatedly, ten times or more. The chain is built from TRBV7-6 and TRBJ1-5; no firm D call. V lost 5 bases and J lost 3, with 11 bases in between. The CDR3 has 14 residues. Germline CDR1 is SGHVS and CDR2 is FNYEAQ. The CDR3 nucleotides read TGTGCCAGCAGCGCACCGGGTTACAATCAGCCCCAGCATTTT. Its protein product is CASSAPGYNQPQHF.

This clonotype has ten or more counts. The V gene is TRBV5-1, the J gene TRBJ2-2; a possible D gene is TRBD2 (6 bases). V gave up 2 bases and J gave up 4 bases, with 9 bases separating them. This CDR3 is built from 14 residues. The germline CDR1 and CDR2 sequences are SGHRS and YFSETQ. The CDR3 DNA reads TGCGCCAGCAGCTTACTGGGGGGCACCGGGGAGCTGTTTTTT. It is translated as CASSLLGGTGELFF.

This clonotype was seen ten or more times. CDR3 protein: CASSQALLKTQYF. The CDR3, as DNA: TGTGCCAGCAGCCAGGCTCTGTTGAAGACCCAGTACTTC. This chain connects TRBV3-1 to TRBJ2-5; D gene ambiguous. Per germline, CDR1 LGHDT and CDR2 YNNKEL (reference sequence). This CDR3 has 13 residues. Trimming removed 3 bases at V and 6 bases at J, with 11 bases between.

This clonotype occurred many times. The rearrangement links TRBV5-1 to TRBJ1-2, with TRBD1 identical over 8 bases. Germline CDR1 SGHRS, CDR2 YFSETQ. The CDR3 contains 14 residues. The junction had 10 bases not matched to a gene; V was cut back by 7 bases and J by 5 bases. As DNA, the CDR3 is TGCGCCAGCGACTACTCAGGACAGGGATATGGCTACACCTTC. It codes for CASDYSGQGYGYTF. The complete variable domain, with remaining parts taken from reference TRBV5-1 and TRBJ1-2, reads KAGVTQTPRYLIKTRGQQVTLSCSPISGHRSVSWYQQTPGQGLQFLFEYFSETQRNKGNFPGRFSGRQFSNSRSEMNVSTLELGDSALYLCASDYSGQGYGYTFGSGTRLTVV.